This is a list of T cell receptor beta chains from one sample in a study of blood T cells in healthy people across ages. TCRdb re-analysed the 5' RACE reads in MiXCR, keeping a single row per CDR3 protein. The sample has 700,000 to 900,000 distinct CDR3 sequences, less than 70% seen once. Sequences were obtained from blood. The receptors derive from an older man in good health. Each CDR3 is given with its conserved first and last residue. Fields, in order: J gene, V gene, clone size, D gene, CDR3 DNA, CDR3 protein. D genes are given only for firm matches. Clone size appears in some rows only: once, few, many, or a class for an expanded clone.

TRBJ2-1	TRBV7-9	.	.	TGTGCCAGCAGCTTAGCGGTCAACAATGAGCAGTTCTTC	CASSLAVNNEQFF
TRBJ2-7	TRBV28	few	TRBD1	TGTGCCAGCAGTCCCAGGGGGCTGAGCTCCTACGAGCAGTACTTC	CASSPRGLSSYEQYF
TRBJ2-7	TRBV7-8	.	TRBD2	TGTGCCAGCAGCCCCGTTGGCGGGGGCTACGAGCAGTACTTC	CASSPVGGGYEQYF
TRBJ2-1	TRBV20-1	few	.	TGCAGTGCTAGTCAACCGGGACGTCCTCAGTTCTTC	CSASQPGRPQFF
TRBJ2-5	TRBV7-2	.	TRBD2	TGTGCCAGCAGCTTAAGGAGCGGGAGCGAGACCCAGTACTTC	CASSLRSGSETQYF
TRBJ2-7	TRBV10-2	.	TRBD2	TGCGCCAGCAGTGAAACCCTAGCGGGGTCCCCCGAGCAGTACTTC	CASSETLAGSPEQYF
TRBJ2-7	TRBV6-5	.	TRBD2	TGTGCCAGCAGTTACGGGCTAGCGGACTACAATGAGCAGTACTTC	CASSYGLADYNEQYF
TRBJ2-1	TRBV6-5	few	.	TGTGCCAGCAGTTACGCCCCGAGACTCTCCAATGAGCAGTTCTTC	CASSYAPRLSNEQFF
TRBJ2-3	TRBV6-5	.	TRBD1	TGTGCCAGCAGCCTTGACAGGGCACTGGGCGCAGATACGCAGTATTTT	CASSLDRALGADTQYF
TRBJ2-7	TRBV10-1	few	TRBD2	TGCGCCAGCAGTGAGTGGACTAGCGGGAGCTACGAGCAGTACTTC	CASSEWTSGSYEQYF
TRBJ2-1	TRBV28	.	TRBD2	TGTGCCAGCAAAGCCGGGACTAGCGGATACAATGAGCAGTTCTTC	CASKAGTSGYNEQFF
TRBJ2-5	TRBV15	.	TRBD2	TGTGCCACCGGGCGGGGGGGCCCAGAGACCCAGTACTTC	CATGRGGPETQYF
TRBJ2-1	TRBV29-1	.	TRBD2	TGCAGCGGAAGGACTAGCGGGGGGGCGGTTGAGCAGTTCTTC	CSGRTSGGAVEQFF
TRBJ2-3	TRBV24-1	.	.	TGTGCCACCAGTGACTCGCGGAGGTACGGGCACAGATACGCGTATTTT	CATSDSRRYGHRYAYF
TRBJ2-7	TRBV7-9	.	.	TGTGCCTGCAGCTCCACGCGGGTCCGGGGTTCCCACGAGCAGTACTTC	CACSSTRVRGSHEQYF
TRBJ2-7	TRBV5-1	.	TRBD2	TGCGCCAGCAGCTCGGGGGGAAGGTACGAGCAGTACTTC	CASSSGGRYEQYF
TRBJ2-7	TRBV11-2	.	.	TGTACCAGCAGCTTAGGACCATACGAGCAGTACTTC	CTSSLGPYEQYF
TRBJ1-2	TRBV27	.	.	TGTGCCAGCAGTGCAGAGATTGTGGGGGTGGATGGCTACACCTTC	CASSAEIVGVDGYTF
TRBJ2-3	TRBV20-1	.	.	TGCAGTGCTAGACCATTACAGGGTTTTAGCACAGATACGCAGTATTTT	CSARPLQGFSTDTQYF
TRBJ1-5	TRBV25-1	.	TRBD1	TGTGCCAGCAGGCAAACAGGGGTCGGACAGCCCCAGCATTTT	CASRQTGVGQPQHF
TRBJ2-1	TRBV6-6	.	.	TGTGCCAGCAGTTTTAGTGGTTGTGAGCAGTTCTTC	CASSFSGCEQFF
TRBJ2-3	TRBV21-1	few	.	TGTGCCAGCCCCGCCGGGCCCCAGGGAGATACGCAGTATTTT	CASPAGPQGDTQYF
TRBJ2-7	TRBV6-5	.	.	TGTGCCAGCAGTTACTCGAGAGGCGGGTCCCGAGGGCACTCCTACGAGCAGTACTTC	CASSYSRGGSRGHSYEQYF
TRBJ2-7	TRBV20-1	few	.	TGCAGTGCTAGACCATCACAGTTTTCCTACGAGCAGTACTTC	CSARPSQFSYEQYF
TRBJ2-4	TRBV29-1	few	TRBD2	TGCAGCGTTGAGGCGACTAGCGGGAGGCTAGGGGAGCAGTACTTC	CSVEATSGRLGEQYF
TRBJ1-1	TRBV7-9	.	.	TGTGCCAGCAGCTCTGGAGGGGCCAACACTGAAGCTTTCTTT	CASSSGGANTEAFF
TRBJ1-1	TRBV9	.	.	TGTGCCAGCAGGGGAGGCACAGGGAGCACTGAAGCTTTCTTT	CASRGGTGSTEAFF
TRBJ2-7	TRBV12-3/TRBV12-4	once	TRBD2	TGTGCCAGCAGTTTTGCAGCGGGAGTTAGTTACAATGAGCAGTACTTC	CASSFAAGVSYNEQYF
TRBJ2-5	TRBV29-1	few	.	TGCAGCGTTGCACAGAAAGAGACCCAGTACTTC	CSVAQKETQYF
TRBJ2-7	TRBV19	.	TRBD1	TGTGCCAGTAGCCAAGACAGGGGGCACTACGAGCAGTACTTC	CASSQDRGHYEQYF
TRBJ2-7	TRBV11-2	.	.	TGTGCCAGCAGCTCCCTCCTTGGCCTCCTCGAGCAGTACTTC	CASSSLLGLLEQYF
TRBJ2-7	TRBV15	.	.	TGTGCCACCAGCAGAGCACGGAGCTCCTACGAGCAGTACTTC	CATSRARSSYEQYF
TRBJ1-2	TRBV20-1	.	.	TGCAGTGCTAGAGGGACAGTTAACTATGGCTACACCTTC	CSARGTVNYGYTF
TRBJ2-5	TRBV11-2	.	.	TGTGCCAGCAGCTTGCAGCGCCAAGAGACCCAGTACTTC	CASSLQRQETQYF
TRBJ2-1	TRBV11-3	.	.	TGTGCCAGCAGCAAACAGGGTAGCTCCTACAATGAGCAGTTCTTC	CASSKQGSSYNEQFF
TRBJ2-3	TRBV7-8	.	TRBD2	TGTGCCAGCAGCATTGGACTAGCTCCTGAGGGAGATACGCAGTATTTT	CASSIGLAPEGDTQYF
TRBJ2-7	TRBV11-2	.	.	TGTGCCAGCAGCGGTCCTGGGCAGTACTTC	CASSGPGQYF
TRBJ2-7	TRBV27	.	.	TGTGCCAGCAGTTTGAATTTTAACTACGAGCAGTACTTC	CASSLNFNYEQYF
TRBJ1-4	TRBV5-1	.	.	TGCGCCAGCAGCCCGGCACGGATAGGAGATGAAAAACTGTTTTTT	CASSPARIGDEKLFF
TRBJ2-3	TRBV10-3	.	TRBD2	TGTGCCATCAGCATCGGGACTAGCGGGAGGGCTAGCACAGATACGCAGTATTTT	CAISIGTSGRASTDTQYF
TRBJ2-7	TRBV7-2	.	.	TGTGCCAGCAGTTACATTGGGGACGACTACGAGCAGTACTTC	CASSYIGDDYEQYF
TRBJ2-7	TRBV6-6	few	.	TGTGCCAGCAGTTACTCGATGGTCTCCGACGAGCAGTACTTC	CASSYSMVSDEQYF
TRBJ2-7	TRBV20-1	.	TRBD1	TGCAGTGCCGTATCGGGCAGGGGGATCTACGAGCAGTACTTC	CSAVSGRGIYEQYF
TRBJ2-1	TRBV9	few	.	TGTGCCAGCAGCGTAGAGGGTAGCCAGAATGAGCAGTTCTTC	CASSVEGSQNEQFF
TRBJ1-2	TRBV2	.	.	TGTGCCAGCAGTGGGGGGGCCAACTATGGCTACACCTTC	CASSGGANYGYTF
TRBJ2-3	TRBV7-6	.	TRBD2	TGTGCCAGCAGCATCCTAGCGGGAGTTGGCACAGATACGCAGTATTTT	CASSILAGVGTDTQYF
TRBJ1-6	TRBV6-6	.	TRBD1	TGTGCCAGCAGCGGAGGACAGGGGGATTCACCCCTCCACTTT	CASSGGQGDSPLHF
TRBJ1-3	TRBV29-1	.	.	TGCAGCGTTGAGGAAACCCCCGGCACCATATATTTT	CSVEETPGTIYF
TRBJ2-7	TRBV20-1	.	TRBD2	TGCAGTGCTATGGCTAGCGGAAAACCATTCGAGCAGTACTTC	CSAMASGKPFEQYF
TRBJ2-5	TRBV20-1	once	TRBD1	TGCAGTGCTAGAGATCCCCAAATTGTGGTGGACAGGGGGCGCGGAGAGACCCAGTACTTC	CSARDPQIVVDRGRGETQYF
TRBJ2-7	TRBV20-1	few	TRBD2	TGCAGTGCTAGAGGAGGGGGACTAGTTTACGAGCAGTACTTC	CSARGGGLVYEQYF
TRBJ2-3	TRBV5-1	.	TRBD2	TGCGCCAGCAGCTGGCCGGGACTAGCGGGAATGGATACGCAGTATTTT	CASSWPGLAGMDTQYF
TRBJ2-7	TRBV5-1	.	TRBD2	TGCGCCAGCAGTCAGACTAGCGGGAGTTTCTCCTACGAGCAGTACTTC	CASSQTSGSFSYEQYF
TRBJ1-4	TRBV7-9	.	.	TGTGCCAGCAGCACCCGGGACTGGTTGCCGGGGGCCTATAATGAAAAACTGTTTTTT	CASSTRDWLPGAYNEKLFF